The sequence of this T cell receptor beta chain was determined in a study of PD-1 blockade in classical Hodgkin lymphoma. The study's findings and limits: Lower baseline TCR diversity marked trial partial responders and progressors. Repertoires differed for reasons still undefined, possibly disease activity or prior therapy.

Some clones are missing from TCRdb's copy, which holds only in-frame ones; the method was immunoSEQ multiplex PCR. Found here are about 11,000 clones, almost 85% of them singletons; the top ten hold roughly 5%. In every patient, relapse followed autologous stem cell transplantation, while exposure to brentuximab vedotin differed. Best response was recorded as complete response, partial response or progressive disease. Notes on this clone: Its antigen remains unknown.

Germline CDR1 reads SGHRS; CDR2 reads YFSETQ. This CDR3 contains 13 residues. The specimen was peripheral blood mononuclear cells (PBMCs), collected before the second cycle of nivolumab. This receptor was obtained from a human donor with classical Hodgkin lymphoma. This chain links TRBV5-1 with TRBJ2-5, with D possibly matching TRBD2 (5 bases). Near its end, the DNA agrees better with TRBJ2-7, so the J call may be wrong. CDR3 protein: CASSLSGMVEQYF. CDR3 DNA sequence: TGCGCCAGCAGCTTAAGCGGAATGGTCGAGCAGTACTTC.